This T cell receptor beta chain was obtained from a study of blood T cells in healthy people across ages. Alongside a J-beta primer mix, a sample-barcoded 5' primer served in a second PCR lasting about 6 to 11 cycles. TCRdb re-analysed the 5' RACE reads in MiXCR, keeping a single row per CDR3 protein. The repertoire holds roughly 1,000,000 distinct CDR3 sequences, with almost 25% as singletons. The CDR3 is made up of 14 amino acids. Trimming cost V 3 bases and J 6 bases, with 12 bases left between them. The draw of peripheral blood yielded approximately 10 milliliters from each donor. These records were also assigned to another study, of T cells of mothers and their children.

The rearrangement uses TRBV12-3 or TRBV12-4 and TRBJ1-5; tentative D call: TRBD1 (5 bases). The sample taken for sequencing was blood. The TCR sequence derives from a girl aged 2 to 10 in good health. This CDR3 is CASSFQGRRQPQHF. CDR3 nucleotide sequence: TGTGCCAGCAGTTTCCAGGGACGGCGTCAGCCCCAGCATTTT.